A selection of T cell receptor beta chains follows, all from one sample in a study of CD8 T cells in Susac syndrome. TCRdb used MiXCR to reprocess the immunoSEQ multiplex PCR reads, holding one entry per CDR3 protein. This sample has about 300,000 distinct CDR3 sequences, with 92% found just once. Input material: CD4+ T cells from PBMCs. These receptors all come from a human donor with multiple sclerosis. Both conserved end residues are part of each CDR3.

CDR3 | J | V | length
CASSQDWGQLYNEQFF | TRBJ2-1 | TRBV14 | 16
CASSVARGDEQFF | TRBJ2-1 | TRBV7-2 | 13
CASSRGQEQYF | TRBJ2-7 | TRBV18 | 11
CSAARGSGNEQYF | TRBJ2-7 | TRBV20-1 | 13
CASSLGTGPNTEAFF | TRBJ1-1 | TRBV5-1 | 15
CSVGQGTQPQHF | TRBJ1-5 | TRBV29-1 | 12
CASSQERKGYTEAFF | TRBJ1-1 | TRBV4-2 | 15
CASSIIPQGRYPEAFF | TRBJ1-1 | TRBV19 | 16
CASSLEASGSVSSYEQYF | TRBJ2-7 | TRBV7-2 | 18
CASFSGTANTEAFF | TRBJ1-1 | TRBV18 | 14
CSARVGGLNTQYF | TRBJ2-3 | TRBV20-1 | 13
CASSYATPNTGELFF | TRBJ2-2 | TRBV6-2/TRBV6-3 | 15
CASSLQTENQPQHF | TRBJ1-5 | TRBV7-9 | 14
CASSLAYRQASYGYTF | TRBJ1-2 | TRBV7-2 | 16
CASSLSGTDSGNTIYF | TRBJ1-3 | TRBV27 | 16
CASSLAGVTDTQYF | TRBJ2-3 | TRBV7-2 | 14
CASSAYPNTEAFF | TRBJ1-1 | TRBV6-1 | 13
CASSLTGGRDSPLHF | TRBJ1-6 | TRBV5-1 | 15
CASRHPDHTEAFF | TRBJ1-1 | TRBV6-6 | 13
CASSLVTGNTLETEAFF | TRBJ1-1 | TRBV5-5 | 17
CSARDPGEGGQPQHF | TRBJ1-5 | TRBV20-1 | 15
CASSRELSSYNEQFF | TRBJ2-1 | TRBV7-2 | 15
CASTLRVRGGTEAFF | TRBJ1-1 | TRBV2 | 15
CASSRYTEAFF | TRBJ1-1 | TRBV11-2 | 11
CASRLGQKTNTGELFF | TRBJ2-2 | TRBV6-7 | 16